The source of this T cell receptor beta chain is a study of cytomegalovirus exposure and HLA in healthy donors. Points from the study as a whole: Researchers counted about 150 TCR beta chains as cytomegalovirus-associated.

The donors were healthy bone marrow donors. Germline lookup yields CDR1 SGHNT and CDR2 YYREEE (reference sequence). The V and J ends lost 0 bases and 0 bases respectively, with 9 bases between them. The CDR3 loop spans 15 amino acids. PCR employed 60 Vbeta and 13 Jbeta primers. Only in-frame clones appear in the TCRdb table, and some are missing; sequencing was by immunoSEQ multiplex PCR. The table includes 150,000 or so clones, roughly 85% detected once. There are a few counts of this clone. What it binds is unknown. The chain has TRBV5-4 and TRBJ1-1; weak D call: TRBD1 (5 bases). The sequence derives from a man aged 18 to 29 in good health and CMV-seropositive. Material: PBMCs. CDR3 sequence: CASSLGQPMNTEAFF. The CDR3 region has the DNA TGTGCCAGCAGCTTGGGACAGCCGATGAACACTGAAGCTTTCTTT.